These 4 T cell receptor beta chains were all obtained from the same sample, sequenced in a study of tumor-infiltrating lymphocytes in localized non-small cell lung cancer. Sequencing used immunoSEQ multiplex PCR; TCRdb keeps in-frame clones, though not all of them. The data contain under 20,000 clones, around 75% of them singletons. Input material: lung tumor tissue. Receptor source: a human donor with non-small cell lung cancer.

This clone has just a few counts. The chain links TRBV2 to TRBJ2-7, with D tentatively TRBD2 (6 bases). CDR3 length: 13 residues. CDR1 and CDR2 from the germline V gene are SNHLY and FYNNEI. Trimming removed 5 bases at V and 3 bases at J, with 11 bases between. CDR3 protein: CASSNRLGYEQYF. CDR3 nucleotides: TGTGCCAGCAGTAATCGACTAGGCTACGAGCAGTACTTC.

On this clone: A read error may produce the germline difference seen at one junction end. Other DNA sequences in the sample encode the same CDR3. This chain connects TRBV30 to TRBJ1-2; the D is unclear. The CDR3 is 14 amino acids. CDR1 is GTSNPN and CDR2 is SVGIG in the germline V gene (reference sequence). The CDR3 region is CAWSVRQAPYGYTF. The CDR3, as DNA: TGTGCATGGAGTGTACGTCAGGCGCCCTATGGCTACACCTTC.

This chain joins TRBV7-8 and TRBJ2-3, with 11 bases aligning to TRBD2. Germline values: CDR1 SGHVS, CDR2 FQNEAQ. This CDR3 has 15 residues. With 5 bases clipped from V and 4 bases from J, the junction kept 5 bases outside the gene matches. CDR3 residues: CASSLTSGDPDTQYF. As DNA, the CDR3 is TGTGCCAGCAGCCTGACTAGCGGGGACCCAGATACGCAGTATTTT.

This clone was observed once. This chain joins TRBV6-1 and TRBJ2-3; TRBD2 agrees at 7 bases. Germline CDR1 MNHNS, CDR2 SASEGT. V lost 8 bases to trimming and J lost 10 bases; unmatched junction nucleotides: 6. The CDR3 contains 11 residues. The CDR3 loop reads CASRRLAAQYF. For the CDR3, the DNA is TGTGCCAGCCGTAGACTAGCTGCGCAGTATTTT.